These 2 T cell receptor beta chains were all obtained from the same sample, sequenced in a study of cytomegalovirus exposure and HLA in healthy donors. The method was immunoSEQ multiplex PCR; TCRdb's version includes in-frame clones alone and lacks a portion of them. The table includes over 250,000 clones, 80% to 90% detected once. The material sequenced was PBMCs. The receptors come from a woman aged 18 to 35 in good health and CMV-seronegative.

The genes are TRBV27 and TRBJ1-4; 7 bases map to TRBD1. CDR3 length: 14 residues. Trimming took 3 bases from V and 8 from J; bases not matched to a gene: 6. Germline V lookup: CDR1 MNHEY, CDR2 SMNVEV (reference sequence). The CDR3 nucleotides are TGTGCCAGCAGTTTCTACAGGGGACAGGAAAAACTGTTTTTT. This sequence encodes CASSFYRGQEKLFF.

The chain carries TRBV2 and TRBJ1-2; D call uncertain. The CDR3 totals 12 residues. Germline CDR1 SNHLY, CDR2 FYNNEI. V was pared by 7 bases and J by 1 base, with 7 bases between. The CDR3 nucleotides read TGTGCCAGCATAGCGGGTAACTATGGCTACACCTTC. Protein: CASIAGNYGYTF.